A single T cell receptor beta chain is shown here with its context. This clone's antigen is unknown. No base qualities exist here, and no much larger clone lies one base off it. PBMCs were isolated by Ficoll-Paque density gradient centrifugation. The data belong to a study of T-cell memory formation after mild COVID-19 (dated by TCRdb to about 2021). Regarding the research as a whole: Most TCR sequence clusters were specific to one of the two donors. Two young, previously healthy adult volunteers, one female and one male, were included in the cohort. In two donors, T-cell clones that expanded and contracted after mild COVID-19 were followed by sequencing TCRalpha and TCRbeta repertoires longitudinally. What the research found in general, with its limitations: The study included only a couple of mild cases, and larger cohorts that include severe cases with pre-infection samples were judged to be necessary. The second-wave clones that peaked on day 37 were not confirmed to be SARS-CoV-2 specific. Some responding clones were detected in pre-infection memory, suggesting pre-existing cross-reactive memory T cells joined the SARS-CoV-2 response. Contracting CD4+ clones were located mainly in the CM and EM memory subsets, whereas CD8+ clones were found to be enriched in EMRA. From day 15 to 85, contracting clones showed balanced CD4/CD8 phenotypes, whereas a second wave of clones that expanded from day 15 to 37 leaned towards CD4+.

TCRdb records Illumina NovaSeq 6000 as the sequencer. cDNA libraries for TCRalpha and TCRbeta were prepared by 5'RACE using constant-segment primers, with sample barcodes and unique molecular identifiers added. Trizol reagent was used to extract RNA from every sample. The libraries were amplified in two PCR steps, and the second step added a second sample barcode and Illumina TruSeq adapters. The libraries were sequenced on an Illumina NovaSeq using 2 x 150 bp paired-end reads. In the source study's methods: With migec v1.2.7, reads were demultiplexed and then collapsed into UMI-guided consensus sequences. Using mixcr v2.1.11, UMI consensuses were aligned to TRA and TRB V and J templates and then assembled into clonotypes. A clonotype was counted as expanded or contracted only when both edgeR and NoisET called the clonotype significant, with the noise models trained on biological replicates. For edgeR calls, the cutoffs were a false discovery rate-adjusted p below 0.01 and a log2 fold-change threshold of 1. As an exploratory analysis of dynamics, PCA with hierarchical clustering was applied to max-normalized trajectories of the 1000 most abundant clonotypes. Separately sequenced CD4+ and CD8+ repertoires were used to assign the CD4 or CD8 phenotype of responding clones. TCRdb cleaned the public reads at Q25 with fastp, built clones with MiXCR and kept in-frame beta chains. Rows are combined by CDR3 protein, so each entry shows the most common genes and DNA. TCRdb, rather than the study authors, made the V and J calls. The sample includes a few hundred thousand distinct CDR3 sequences, with roughly 19% observed a single time. 20% to 25% of the sample lies in the top ten.

Source material: PBMCs or a T cell subset sorted from them (not recorded which). The clonotype was recovered from a man between 18 and 29 years old who had mild COVID-19 (a few samples of this study predate the infection). The sample titles of this study are shuffled in the database, so cell type and time point are left out; the donor was told from shared clones.

The DNA is TGTGCCATCAGTGAGTCGTGGCGGGAGCAGTTCTTC. It codes for CAISESWREQFF. The chain links TRBV10-3 with TRBJ2-1, with the D gene not confidently named. Relative to germline, V is 0 bases shorter and J is 10 bases shorter, with 7 bases between their ends. The CDR3 contains 12 residues, cysteine and phenylalanine counted. Of all the DNA, just the CDR3 is kept, 36 bases in frame from base 1. From a lookup of the germline V gene, CDR1 and CDR2 are ENHRY and SYGVKD.